Each of the 3 T cell receptor beta chains below was sequenced from the same sample in a study of naive and memory T cell subsets. Four PCR rounds used nested alpha and beta constant region primers plus the SP2 primer. TCRdb reanalysed the 5' RACE reads using MiXCR and keeps one entry per CDR3 protein. The data contain more than 50,000 distinct CDR3 sequences, roughly 7% of them singletons. A UMI-containing oligonucleotide was joined by 3' ligation to the TCR cDNA template. The receptor set was obtained from a male donor in good health.

For the CDR3, the DNA is TGCGCCAGCAGCCCGCTGGGCGCGAACACCGGGGAGCTGTTTTTT. Translated, it gives CASSPLGANTGELFF. The V and J genes are TRBV4-1 and TRBJ2-2; no clear D gene. The germline V and J ends were trimmed by 4 bases and 0 bases, with 9 bases remaining between them. The CDR3 totals 15 residues. Germline values: CDR1 MGHRA, CDR2 YSYEKL.

V gene TRBV27 combines with J gene TRBJ2-2, with D perhaps TRBD1 or TRBD2 (5 bases each). This CDR3 comprises 17 residues. Germline CDR1 is MNHEY and CDR2 is SMNVEV (reference sequence). V lost 1 base and J 3 bases, leaving 15 bases between the germline ends. This CDR3 is CASSLFGIRDDTGELFF. In DNA form, the CDR3 reads TGTGCCAGCAGTTTATTTGGGATCCGGGACGACACCGGGGAGCTGTTTTTT.

The table lists this clonotype with a few counts. The CDR3 coding sequence is TGTGCCAGCAGTTATGGAGGCAATCAGCCCCAGCATTTT. Translating gives CASSYGGNQPQHF. The genes are TRBV6-6 and TRBJ1-5; D gene uncertain. The V gene's germline CDR1 is MNHNY and CDR2 SVGAGI (reference sequence). V was shortened by 3 bases and J by 2 bases, with 5 bases between the two germline ends. The CDR3 is made up of 13 amino acids.